The T cell receptor (beta chain) described here comes from a study of T cell responses to AZD1222 COVID-19 vaccine. Across the study: The study pooled second doses at about 4 or about 12 weeks. Study observations and caveats: Vaccine-associated CD4 TCRs spanned spike, dominant at 160-218 and 743-854.

V was trimmed by 0 bases and J by 4 bases, leaving 7 bases between them. The CDR3 has 13 residues. The germline CDR1 and CDR2 sequences are SGHRS and YFSETQ. The data were produced by immunoSEQ multiplex PCR, yet TCRdb's version contains in-frame clones alone and is incomplete. The sample includes fewer than 150,000 clones, more than 85% of them seen just once. Points on this clone: The antigen is not known.

Sequencing used peripheral blood, obtained on day 0 of AZD1222 vaccination. This chain connects TRBV5-1 to TRBJ1-1, with D unclear. This sequence was found in an adult in good health. CDR3 residues: CASSLEGPTEAFF. Here the CDR3 DNA reads TGCGCCAGCAGCTTGGAAGGGCCCACTGAAGCTTTCTTT.